Given below is one T cell receptor beta chain in context. The repertoire was sequenced with immunoSEQ multiplex PCR; TCRdb's copy has only in-frame clones and lacks some. The sample lists 20,000 to 25,000 clones; 60% to 80% were seen once. Trimming pared 6 bases from V and 4 bases from J, leaving 19 bases between. This CDR3 is built from 16 residues. CDR1 and CDR2 (germline): KGHSH, LQKENI. This specimen comes from a study of PD-1 blockade in classical Hodgkin lymphoma. Documented time point: cycle 4 day 1 (C4D1), after more than five weeks of nivolumab. Every patient was affected by relapse after autologous stem cell transplantation, while exposure to brentuximab vedotin was not uniform.

The material was peripheral blood mononuclear cells (PBMCs), obtained before the fourth cycle of nivolumab. This receptor was obtained from a human donor with classical Hodgkin lymphoma. This chain connects TRBV18 to TRBJ2-1, with D perhaps TRBD2 (6 bases). The CDR3 nucleotides read TGTGCCAGCTCCTCATACGGCGCGGGGCTATACAATGAGCAGTTCTTC. It yields the protein CASSSYGAGLYNEQFF.